The 8 T cell receptor beta chains below were found in one sample sequenced in a study of blood T cell repertoires in COVID-19. TCRdb's table, derived via immunoSEQ multiplex PCR, lists solely in-frame clones and lacks some. The data contain around 120,000 clones, more than 75% of them seen just once; the ten biggest clones take up approximately 8.1%. Sequencing input: peripheral blood. These receptors were collected from a man aged 50 to 59 with acute or convalescent COVID-19.

The chain recombines TRBV7-9 with TRBJ1-6; tentative D call: TRBD1 (6 bases). This CDR3 region has 15 residues. The ends were cut back, 1 base at V and 10 bases at J, with 14 bases in the middle. Germline-derived CDR1 and CDR2 are SEHNR and FQNEAQ (reference sequence). CDR3 sequence: CASSLGDNQNSPLHF. For the CDR3, the DNA is TGTGCCAGCAGCTTAGGGGACAATCAAAACTCACCCCTCCACTTT.

This chain connects TRBV6-5 to TRBJ1-5; 9 bases line up with TRBD1. The CDR3 is 14 amino acids. Germline V CDR1 and CDR2: MNHEY, SVGAGI. The junction had 8 bases not matched to a gene; V was cut back by 8 bases and J by 6 bases. The CDR3 sequence: CASGMTGGGQPQHF. DNA for the CDR3: TGTGCCAGCGGAATGACAGGGGGAGGTCAGCCCCAGCATTTT.

The rearrangement links TRBV25-1 to TRBJ1-1; a possible D gene is TRBD1 (6 bases). Germline lookup yields CDR1 MGHDK and CDR2 SYGVNS. The CDR3 spans 16 residues. Trimming pared 5 bases from V and 1 base from J, leaving 17 bases between. The CDR3, as DNA: TGTGCCAGCAGTCCCCGAGGGGGGGTCTCGAACACTGAAGCTTTCTTT. Amino acids: CASSPRGGVSNTEAFF.

The rearrangement links TRBV4-3 to TRBJ2-7; TRBD2 matches at 10 bases. With 0 bases clipped from V and 6 bases from J, the junction kept 8 bases outside the gene matches. This CDR3 comprises 16 residues. Germline V gene lookup returns CDR1 LGHNA and CDR2 YSLEER. The CDR3 sequence: CASSQDLLAGESEQYF. Here the CDR3 DNA reads TGCGCCAGCAGCCAAGATCTGCTAGCGGGAGAAAGCGAGCAGTACTTC.

The rearrangement links TRBV5-1 to TRBJ2-5; weak D call: TRBD2 (5 bases). Germline CDR1 and CDR2: SGHRS and YFSETQ. V shed 4 bases and J shed 13 bases, with 14 bases lying between them. The CDR3 contains 11 residues. CDR3 coding DNA: TGCGCCAGCAGCGGTGAGGGCCTCTTGTACTTC. This translates into CASSGEGLLYF.

The chain has TRBV29-1 and TRBJ1-2; D possibly corresponds to TRBD1 (5 bases). This CDR3 contains 11 residues. Per germline, CDR1 SQVTM and CDR2 ANQGSEA. Trimming cost V 8 bases and J 4 bases, with 11 bases left between them. CDR3 sequence: CSSAGLYGYTF. CDR3 nucleotides: TGCAGCTCGGCGGGACTCTATGGCTACACCTTC.

The chain has TRBV3-1 (or the pseudogene TRBV3-2) and TRBJ2-5; D may be TRBD2 (5 bases). The CDR3 has 15 residues. V lost 2 bases, J lost 5 bases, and 15 bases lay in between. Germline V CDR1 and CDR2: LGHDT, YNNKEL (reference sequence). DNA for the CDR3: TGTGCCAGCAGCCAAAGGGTCGGGGTGGGGGAGACCCAGTACTTC. Residues: CASSQRVGVGETQYF.

The chain links TRBV28 to TRBJ1-4; D gene uncertain. Trimming took 5 bases from V and 5 from J, leaving 15 bases between them. There are 15 residues in the CDR3. Germline lookup yields CDR1 MDHEN and CDR2 SYDVKM. The CDR3 loop is CASSLFSRGNEKLFF. The CDR3 nucleotides read TGTGCCAGCAGTCTCTTTAGCAGAGGAAATGAAAAACTGTTTTTT.